This is a list of T cell receptor beta chains from one sample in a study of T cell repertoires in cytomegalovirus infection. TCRdb independently ran MiXCR on the reads; one entry per CDR3 protein. The sample has about 830,000 distinct CDR3 sequences; less than 35% are singletons. Their recognized antigens are unknown. Source: cultured CD8+ T cells from PBMCs, taken from culture after CMV antigen stimulation. The receptors stem from a human donor in good health (CMV status not recorded). Some clones in this sample may be carry-over from other donors' samples. Each CDR3 is given with its conserved first and last residue. A D gene is named only where the DNA matches it firmly. The size field is filled for only some rows; it gives once, few, many or a size class.

.,TRBJ1-1,.,TRBV7-6,CASRSREGGGNTEAFF,TGTGCCAGCAGATCAAGAGAAGGGGGAGGAAACACTGAAGCTTTCTTT
few,TRBJ1-4,.,TRBV7-8,CASSIRAPSINEKLFF,TGTGCCAGCAGCATAAGGGCCCCTTCTATTAATGAAAAACTGTTTTTT
.,TRBJ1-5,.,TRBV28,CASSFLAVTSNQPQHF,TGTGCCAGCAGTTTTCTCGCTGTGACTAGCAATCAGCCCCAGCATTTT
.,TRBJ2-3,.,TRBV4-1,CASSQEWTGYFTDTQYF,TGCGCCAGCAGCCAGGAATGGACGGGGTATTTCACAGATACGCAGTATTTT
few,TRBJ1-5,.,TRBV23-1,CASNPDNQPQHF,TGCGCCAGCAACCCCGACAATCAGCCCCAGCATTTT
.,TRBJ2-2,TRBD1,TRBV29-1,CSVAGGQGTAGELFF,TGCAGCGTGGCTGGTGGACAGGGGACAGCCGGGGAGCTGTTTTTT
.,TRBJ1-5,.,TRBV19,CASMVNSNQPQHF,TGTGCCAGTATGGTGAATAGCAATCAGCCCCAGCATTTT
few,TRBJ2-3,.,TRBV9,CASSVGGTQYF,TGTGCCAGCAGCGTGGGAGGTACGCAGTATTTT
.,TRBJ2-3,.,TRBV5-1,CASSSPTQGGTDTQYF,TGCGCCAGCAGCTCACCCACGCAGGGGGGGACAGATACGCAGTATTTT
.,TRBJ2-1,.,TRBV4-1,CASSQVASPPEQFF,TGCGCCAGCAGCCAAGTTGCGTCCCCTCCTGAGCAGTTCTTC
many,TRBJ2-3,TRBD2,TRBV10-3,CAISDRGGHTDTQYF,TGTGCCATCAGTGATCGCGGGGGGCACACAGATACGCAGTATTTT
few,TRBJ1-2,.,TRBV7-9,CASSLDGISDGYTF,TGTGCCAGCAGCTTAGACGGGATATCGGATGGCTACACCTTC
.,TRBJ1-5,.,TRBV6-2/TRBV6-3,CASSYPGASQEPQHF,TGTGCCAGCAGTTACCCCGGGGCCAGCCAGGAGCCCCAGCATTTT
.,TRBJ1-5,TRBD1,TRBV24-1,CATSDRTGGDQPQHF,TGTGCCACCAGTGATAGGACAGGGGGCGACCAGCCCCAGCATTTT
few,TRBJ1-1,.,TRBV7-6,CASRATEDPFVAEAFF,TGTGCCAGCAGGGCTACCGAGGATCCTTTTGTGGCGGAAGCTTTCTTT
.,TRBJ1-2,.,TRBV27,CASGKTGLFYGYTF,TGTGCCAGCGGAAAGACAGGACTTTTCTATGGCTACACCTTC
few,TRBJ1-2,.,TRBV27,CASSKQGNYGYTF,TGTGCCAGCTCGAAACAGGGTAACTATGGCTACACCTTC
.,TRBJ1-1,.,TRBV28,CASSLLAGTQAFF,TGTGCCAGCAGTTTATTGGCAGGGACCCAAGCTTTCTTT
few,TRBJ1-5,.,TRBV7-6,CASSYGPSGNQPQHF,TGTGCCAGCAGCTACGGCCCAAGCGGCAATCAGCCCCAGCATTTT
.,TRBJ1-2,.,TRBV2,CASGQSTNYGYTF,TGTGCCAGCGGACAATCGACAAACTATGGCTACACCTTC
.,TRBJ1-1,.,TRBV27,CASSSPGERTEAFF,TGTGCCAGCAGTAGCCCCGGGGAGCGGACTGAAGCTTTCTTT
few,TRBJ2-7,.,TRBV6-1,CASSPHGVTYEQYF,TGTGCCAGCAGCCCACACGGCGTTACCTACGAGCAGTACTTC
.,TRBJ2-1,TRBD2,TRBV29-1,CSVVVSGGAWGNEQFF,TGCAGCGTTGTAGTTAGCGGGGGGGCCTGGGGCAATGAGCAGTTCTTC
.,TRBJ2-5,.,TRBV7-6,CASSSWDFEETQYF,TGTGCCAGCAGCTCCTGGGACTTCGAAGAGACCCAGTACTTC
.,TRBJ2-3,.,TRBV13,CASSAKWLLGGDTQYF,TGTGCCAGCAGCGCTAAATGGCTCCTCGGGGGAGATACGCAGTATTTT
few,TRBJ2-1,TRBD1,TRBV11-1,CASSLAWMVVTGVPHYNEQFF,TGTGCCAGCAGCTTAGCGTGGATGGTGGTGACAGGGGTCCCCCACTACAATGAGCAGTTCTTC
.,TRBJ1-2,.,TRBV6-5,CASSAPTELYGYTF,TGTGCCAGCAGTGCACCTACAGAGCTCTATGGCTACACCTTC
.,TRBJ1-1,TRBD1,TRBV6-8,CASSYKWGTGSANTEAFF,TGTGCCAGCAGTTATAAGTGGGGGACAGGGTCTGCGAACACTGAAGCTTTCTTT
many,TRBJ2-7,TRBD2,TRBV7-2,CASSFLGAGAYEQYF,TGTGCCAGCAGCTTCCTGGGAGCGGGGGCCTACGAGCAGTACTTC
few,TRBJ1-1,.,TRBV12-3/TRBV12-4,CASSFSVFESTEAFF,TGTGCCAGCAGTTTTTCCGTCTTTGAGAGCACTGAAGCTTTCTTT
.,TRBJ2-7,.,TRBV7-9,CASSFEGEQYF,TGTGCCAGCAGCTTTGAGGGGGAGCAGTACTTC
many,TRBJ1-1,.,TRBV4-2,CASSQELYTEAFF,TGTGCCAGCAGCCAAGAGTTGTACACTGAAGCTTTCTTT
.,TRBJ2-3,TRBD1,TRBV11-1,CASSQTGYTDTQYF,TGTGCCAGCAGCCAGACAGGGTACACAGATACGCAGTATTTT
few,TRBJ2-5,.,TRBV19,CASSMPARRETQYF,TGTGCCAGTAGTATGCCGGCGCGACGGGAGACCCAGTACTTC
.,TRBJ1-4,TRBD1,TRBV14,CASSPGQFNEKLFF,TGTGCCAGCAGCCCGGGACAGTTTAATGAAAAACTGTTTTTT
once,TRBJ1-2,.,TRBV19,CASSIVETAYGYTF,TGTGCCAGTAGTATAGTGGAGACAGCCTATGGCTACACCTTC
.,TRBJ2-4,TRBD2,TRBV12-3/TRBV12-4,CASSFLAGGPNIQYF,TGTGCCAGCAGTTTTTTAGCGGGGGGGCCAAACATTCAGTACTTC
few,TRBJ2-2,.,TRBV7-9,CASSLWGEAGRTGELFF,TGTGCCAGCAGCTTATGGGGTGAAGCAGGGAGAACCGGGGAGCTGTTTTTT
many,TRBJ2-1,.,TRBV15,CATSRLERARVEQFF,TGTGCCACCAGCAGATTGGAGAGGGCACGGGTTGAGCAGTTCTTC
few,TRBJ2-3,TRBD1,TRBV11-1,CASSLRRGQAPASTDTQYF,TGTGCCAGCAGCTTAAGAAGGGGACAGGCTCCCGCTAGCACAGATACGCAGTATTTT
few,TRBJ2-7,TRBD2,TRBV2,CAIFTGGFPSYEQYF,TGTGCCATCTTCACGGGGGGTTTCCCCTCCTACGAGCAGTACTTC
.,TRBJ1-1,.,TRBV19,CASTINRGRRAEAFF,TGTGCCAGTACCATTAACCGGGGCCGGAGGGCTGAAGCTTTCTTT
.,TRBJ1-2,.,TRBV5-5,CASSLKPGGLYGYTF,TGTGCCAGCAGCTTGAAACCCGGGGGTTTATATGGCTACACCTTC
.,TRBJ1-1,.,TRBV6-5,CASRYEGTEAFF,TGTGCCAGCAGGTACGAAGGTACTGAAGCTTTCTTT